These 32 T cell receptor beta chains were all obtained from the same sample, sequenced in a study of blood T cell repertoires in COVID-19. Clones were sequenced by immunoSEQ multiplex PCR, and TCRdb holds only the in-frame ones, with some missing. Of over 250,000 clones listed, 83% are singletons. The sequenced material came from peripheral blood. The receptor source for this set is a woman in her 50s who had recovered from COVID-19.

The rearrangement links TRBV7-7 to TRBJ1-2, with D possibly matching TRBD1 (6 bases). Germline V gene data show CDR1 as SSHAT and CDR2 as FNYEAQ (reference sequence). This CDR3 region has 18 residues. The germline V and J ends were trimmed by 5 bases and 0 bases, with 22 bases remaining between them. Written as DNA, the CDR3 is TGTGCCAGCAGCCCCGACAGGCTCCGCGATATGGCTAACTATGGCTACACCTTC. It encodes CASSPDRLRDMANYGYTF.

This sequence joins TRBV6-5 and TRBJ2-7, with 10 bases that match TRBD1. J lost 4 bases, V lost 6 bases, and 3 bases had no gene match. Looked up from germline, CDR1 is MNHEY and CDR2 is SVGAGI. The length of the CDR3 is 13 residues. This CDR3 reads CASRRDRGYEQYF. Here the CDR3 DNA reads TGTGCCAGCAGGAGGGACAGGGGTTACGAGCAGTACTTC.

This clone was observed once. The gene calls are TRBV7-2 and TRBJ2-4, with D maybe TRBD2 (6 bases). The V gene lost 5 bases and the J gene lost 8 bases, with 22 bases spanning the gap. CDR3 length: 16 amino acids. The germline V gene has CDR1 SGHTA and CDR2 FQGNSA. CDR3 sequence reads: CASSLGGHGLSDIQYF. The CDR3 nucleotides are TGTGCCAGCAGCCTGGGGGGTCATGGGCTAAGTGACATTCAGTACTTC.

V and J are TRBV30 and TRBJ2-1; TRBD2 matches at 9 bases. Germline CDR1 is GTSNPN and CDR2 is SVGIG (reference sequence). V shed 5 bases and J 7 bases; nucleotides not matched to a gene: 12. The CDR3 loop spans 15 amino acids. CDR3 coding DNA: TGTGCCTGGGCAATCCACTTCGCGGGAGGGAATGAGCAGTTCTTC. Amino acids: CAWAIHFAGGNEQFF.

This chain joins TRBV6-2 or TRBV6-3 and TRBJ2-3; TRBD2 is a possible D gene (5 bases). This CDR3 is built from 13 residues. V was clipped by 4 bases and J by 3 bases, with 8 bases between them. Germline V gene data show CDR1 as MNHEY and CDR2 as SVGEGT. For the CDR3, the DNA is TGTGCCAGCAGTTTAGCGTTGACAGATACGCAGTATTTT. This encodes CASSLALTDTQYF.

The chain joins TRBV9 to TRBJ1-6; D is undetermined. CDR1 is SGDLS, CDR2 YYNGEE, per germline. Deletions cut 0 bases from V and 9 bases from J, with 10 bases between. The CDR3 sequence is 14 residues long. CDR3 sequence (DNA): TGTGCCAGCAGCGTAGCGGGGAGTGGTTCACCCCTCCACTTT. Protein product: CASSVAGSGSPLHF. The full variable domain, rest sourced from reference TRBV9 and TRBJ1-6, is DSGVTQTPKHLITATGQRVTLRCSPRSGDLSVYWYQQSLDQGLQFLIQYYNGEERAKGNILERFSAQQFPDLHSELNLSSLELGDSALYFCASSVAGSGSPLHFGNGTRLTVT.

The V call is TRBV2, the J call TRBJ2-3; possibly TRBD1 for D (6 bases). CDR3 length equals 14 residues. Germline V CDR1 and CDR2: SNHLY, FYNNEI. The ends were cut back, 8 bases at V and 0 bases at J, with 12 bases in the middle. This CDR3 is CASLGQLSTDTQYF. As DNA, the CDR3 is TGTGCCAGCCTAGGACAGCTTAGCACAGATACGCAGTATTTT. Supplemented by reference TRBV2 and TRBJ2-3, the full variable domain reads EPEVTQTPSHQVTQMGQEVILRCVPISNHLYFYWYRQILGQKVEFLVSFYNNEISEKSEIFDDQFSVERPDGSNFTLKIRSTKLEDSAMYFCASLGQLSTDTQYFGPGTRLTVL.

This chain joins TRBV27 and TRBJ2-1; possible D gene TRBD1, 6 bases. The germline V and J ends were trimmed by 5 bases and 5 bases, with 10 bases remaining between them. The CDR3 runs to 13 residues. The germline V gene has CDR1 MNHEY and CDR2 SMNVEV (reference sequence). The DNA of the CDR3 is TGTGCCAGCAGTACTTGGACAGACAATGAGCAGTTCTTC. Its translation is CASSTWTDNEQFF.

This clone is a singleton in its sample. CDR3 region: CASSLVFEGGYGYTF. CDR3 in DNA: TGTGCCAGCAGCTTGGTTTTCGAGGGCGGCTATGGCTACACCTTC. The chain links TRBV5-4 to TRBJ1-2; D is ambiguous. The germline V and J ends were trimmed by 0 bases and 4 bases, with 13 bases remaining between them. CDR1 and CDR2 from the germline V gene are SGHNT and YYREEE (reference sequence). There are 15 residues in the CDR3.

The V gene is TRBV9, the J gene TRBJ1-2; D possibly corresponds to TRBD1 (6 bases). CDR3 length: 15 residues. The V gene lost 4 bases and the J gene lost 4 bases, with 17 bases spanning the gap. The germline CDR1 and CDR2 sequences are SGDLS and YYNGEE. The DNA of the CDR3 is TGTGCCAGCAGCAGCGGGGGGGGCCCCAGCTATGGCTACACCTTC. It translates to CASSSGGGPSYGYTF.

This clone came up once. This chain joins TRBV7-2 and TRBJ2-4, with 10 bases aligning to TRBD1. The V segment lost 3 bases and the J segment 1 base; nucleotides outside the gene matches: 6. This CDR3 region has 17 residues. The germline gives CDR1 SGHTA, CDR2 FQGNSA. CDR3 sequence: CASSFPPGQGAKNIQYF. CDR3 nucleotides: TGTGCCAGCAGCTTTCCCCCGGGACAGGGGGCCAAAAACATTCAGTACTTC.

As DNA, the CDR3 is TGTGCCAGCAGTCTAAGCGGGAGCCGGTACGAGCAGTACTTC. The encoded protein is CASSLSGSRYEQYF. J is TRBJ2-7 and V is TRBV27; TRBD2 aligns across 8 bases. Germline CDR1 MNHEY, CDR2 SMNVEV (reference sequence). CDR3 length: 14 residues. The J segment lost 4 bases and the V segment lost 5 bases, leaving 7 bases of the junction unmatched.

This chain joins TRBV11-3 and TRBJ2-7, with TRBD1 as a possible D gene (5 bases). Per the germline V gene, CDR1 is SGHNT and CDR2 is YENEEA. The CDR3 is made up of 16 amino acids. V lost 0 bases, J lost 2 bases, and 14 bases lay in between. This chain's CDR3 is CASSLDLDTLAYEQYF. DNA for the CDR3: TGTGCCAGCAGCTTAGATTTGGACACCTTAGCCTACGAGCAGTACTTC.

This chain joins TRBV28 and TRBJ1-3, with a weak D call TRBD1 (5 bases). Trimming stripped 7 bases from V and 2 bases from J, with 15 bases between. Germline V gene data show CDR1 as MDHEN and CDR2 as SYDVKM. The CDR3 is made up of 15 amino acids. The CDR3 nucleotides read TGTGCCAGCAAAAGTGCCGGCAGGGCTGGAAACACCATATATTTT. Amino acid sequence: CASKSAGRAGNTIYF.

This clone was counted a single time. The rearrangement links TRBV28 to TRBJ1-2, with D possibly matching TRBD1 (6 bases). CDR3 length: 16 residues. In germline, CDR1 is MDHEN, CDR2 SYDVKM. Between the trimmed V and J ends, which lost 8 bases and 2 bases, there was a span of 21 bases. CDR3 bases: TGTGCCAGCCTGACCGACAGGAAGACTCCAAACTATGGCTACACCTTC. Its translation: CASLTDRKTPNYGYTF.

The chain combines TRBV6-2 or TRBV6-3 with TRBJ1-5, with 11 nucleotides matching TRBD1. The trim removed 5 bases at V and 6 bases at J, leaving 3 bases unmatched. Germline V gene data show CDR1 as MNHEY and CDR2 as SVGEGT. The CDR3 is made up of 14 amino acids. This chain's CDR3 is CASSRTGGRQPQHF. CDR3 coding DNA: TGTGCCAGCAGTCGGACAGGGGGCCGTCAGCCCCAGCATTTT.

V and J are TRBV19 and TRBJ2-7, with 11 bases that match TRBD2. This CDR3 is 15 amino acids long. V lost 5 bases to trimming and J lost 1 base; unmatched junction nucleotides: 4. Germline V lookup: CDR1 LNHDA, CDR2 SQIVND (reference sequence). The DNA for the CDR3 is TGTGCCAGTAGTGAGATAGCGGGAGGGTCCTACGAGCAGTACTTC. Protein sequence: CASSEIAGGSYEQYF.

The V call is TRBV6-6, the J call TRBJ2-2; 8 nucleotides align to TRBD2. Germline assignment: CDR1 MNHNY and CDR2 SVGAGI (reference sequence). This CDR3 is built from 17 residues. V was clipped by 7 bases and J by 4 bases; unmatched bases: 14. In nucleotides, the CDR3 is TGTGCCAGCACTCGACACCCGGGACTAGAGACCACCGGGGAGCTGTTTTTT. Residues: CASTRHPGLETTGELFF.

This chain connects TRBV25-1 to TRBJ1-2; D is unresolved. The CDR3 runs to 12 residues. V lost 4 bases to trimming and J lost 2 bases, with 5 bases between them. The germline gives CDR1 MGHDK, CDR2 SYGVNS. The chain's CDR3 is CASSGQNYGYTF. CDR3 DNA sequence: TGTGCCAGCAGTGGGCAAAACTATGGCTACACCTTC.

This chain links TRBV5-1 with TRBJ2-5; 10 positions match TRBD2. The trim removed 6 bases at V and 3 bases at J, leaving 14 bases unmatched. The CDR3 totals 17 residues. The germline CDR1 and CDR2 sequences are SGHRS and YFSETQ. The CDR3 region has the DNA TGCGCCAGCAAGGAGGGTGCTAGCGGGGGTGCGGAAGAGACCCAGTACTTC. It is translated as CASKEGASGGAEETQYF. Together with reference TRBV5-1 and TRBJ2-5, the CDR3 gives the full variable domain: KAGVTQTPRYLIKTRGQQVTLSCSPISGHRSVSWYQQTPGQGLQFLFEYFSETQRNKGNFPGRFSGRQFSNSRSEMNVSTLELGDSALYLCASKEGASGGAEETQYFGPGTRLLVL.

The CDR3 region is CASSRQEDTDTQYF. CDR3 nucleotides: TGTGCCAGTAGTCGACAGGAAGACACAGATACGCAGTATTTT. The chain is built from TRBV19 and TRBJ2-3; maybe TRBD1 (6 bases). Germline V lookup: CDR1 LNHDA, CDR2 SQIVND (reference sequence). V was pared by 5 bases and J by 2 bases, with 11 bases between. This CDR3 has 14 residues.

J is TRBJ1-2 and V is TRBV7-2; TRBD1 might be the D (5 bases). Germline V lookup: CDR1 SGHTA, CDR2 FQGNSA. The CDR3 covers 16 residues. The germline V and J ends were trimmed by 0 bases and 0 bases, with 11 bases remaining between them. In DNA, the CDR3 is TGTGCCAGCAGCTTAGCGAGTTCAGGGACTAACTATGGCTACACCTTC. Amino acids: CASSLASSGTNYGYTF.

The J gene is TRBJ2-2, the V gene TRBV5-1, with 7 bases lining up with TRBD2. Germline V gene data show CDR1 as SGHRS and CDR2 as YFSETQ. There are 15 residues in the CDR3. V gave up 2 bases and J gave up 6 bases; unmatched junction bases: 7. CDR3 bases: TGCGCCAGCAGCTTCCTTACTAGCGAGGCCGGGGAGCTGTTTTTT. It codes for CASSFLTSEAGELFF. The variable domain in full, with the rest retrieved from reference TRBV5-1 and TRBJ2-2, is KAGVTQTPRYLIKTRGQQVTLSCSPISGHRSVSWYQQTPGQGLQFLFEYFSETQRNKGNFPGRFSGRQFSNSRSEMNVSTLELGDSALYLCASSFLTSEAGELFFGEGSRLTVL.

About this clone itself: Mismatch with germline at one junction end may stem from a read error. The V gene is TRBV4-1, the J gene TRBJ2-7; TRBD2 aligns across 8 bases. From germline, CDR1 is MGHRA and CDR2 YSYEKL. The CDR3 sequence is 17 residues long. CDR3 region: CARSRGGGTASSYEQYF. CDR3 bases: TGCGCCCGCAGCCGGGGGGGTGGCACAGCAAGCTCCTACGAGCAGTACTTC.

CDR3 DNA: TGTGCCAGCAGTTATTTAGAGACCCAGTACTTC. Amino acid sequence: CASSYLETQYF. This chain connects TRBV2 to TRBJ2-5; D unclear. V was shortened by 5 bases and J by 4 bases, with 5 bases between the two germline ends. CDR1 is SNHLY and CDR2 is FYNNEI in the germline V gene. The length of the CDR3 is 11 residues.

This chain uses TRBV6-2 or TRBV6-3 with TRBJ2-7; 10 bases map to TRBD2. Trimming took 4 bases from V and 5 from J; bases not matched to a gene: 17. Germline loops: CDR1 MNHEY, CDR2 SVGEGT. The CDR3 contains 18 residues. This CDR3 reads CASSSVVASGGRFHEQYF. CDR3 sequence (DNA): TGTGCCAGCAGTTCGGTCGTGGCTAGCGGGGGTCGGTTCCACGAGCAGTACTTC.

The chain has TRBV19 and TRBJ2-2; TRBD1 matches at 9 bases. The CDR3 runs to 15 residues. V lost 5 bases and J lost 4; bases outside the gene matches: 5. Germline values: CDR1 LNHDA, CDR2 SQIVND (reference sequence). CDR3 in amino acids: CASSWGQGLTGELFF. DNA of the CDR3: TGTGCCAGTAGTTGGGGACAGGGACTCACCGGGGAGCTGTTTTTT.

CDR3 in amino acids: CASSPSLARTGATMYIQYF. The DNA for the CDR3 is TGTGCCAGTAGTCCTAGCCTAGCCCGGACAGGGGCAACAATGTACATTCAGTACTTC. The V and J genes are TRBV19 and TRBJ2-4; 9 nucleotides align to TRBD1. The trim removed 5 bases at V and 8 bases at J, leaving 22 bases unmatched. The CDR3 is 19 amino acids. Germline CDR1 is LNHDA and CDR2 is SQIVND (reference sequence).

The V gene is TRBV19, the J gene TRBJ1-4; perhaps TRBD1 as D (5 bases). CDR1 LNHDA and CDR2 SQIVND come from the germline V gene (reference sequence). The CDR3 length is 16 residues. Trimming removed 4 bases from V and 8 bases from J, with 20 bases in between. The DNA for the CDR3 is TGTGCCAGTAGTACCGCAGAAGCAGGGTCTCGGGAAAAACTGTTTTTT. Translating gives CASSTAEAGSREKLFF.

The chain is built from TRBV7-6 and TRBJ2-5; 8 bases agree with TRBD1. The J segment lost 4 bases and the V segment lost 0 bases, leaving 10 bases of the junction unmatched. The CDR3 sequence is 17 residues long. Looked up from germline, CDR1 is SGHVS and CDR2 is FNYEAQ. The CDR3 coding sequence is TGTGCCAGCAGCTTAGCCGGGACAGGAGCCATTCGAGAGACCCAGTACTTC. It encodes CASSLAGTGAIRETQYF.

J is TRBJ2-2 and V is TRBV19; maybe TRBD1 (6 bases). Germline CDR1 reads LNHDA; CDR2 reads SQIVND (reference sequence). V was cut by 0 bases and J by 6 bases, with 8 bases left in between. The CDR3 covers 14 residues. The CDR3 bases are TGTGCCAGTAGTATAGACAGGGGTCCCGGGGAGCTGTTTTTT. As protein: CASSIDRGPGELFF.

The chain joins TRBV7-2 to TRBJ1-5, with TRBD1 identical over 8 bases. Trimming at V came to 5 bases and at J to 2 bases, leaving 5 bases not matched to a gene. Germline loops: CDR1 SGHTA, CDR2 FQGNSA. CDR3 length: 15 amino acids. This chain's CDR3 is CASSQDRVGNQPQHF. The CDR3 DNA follows: TGTGCCAGCAGCCAGGACAGGGTTGGCAATCAGCCCCAGCATTTT.